These 31 T cell receptor beta chains share one sample of origin, sequenced in a study of identical twins (TCRdb year 2016). The library was generated by 5' RACE. The sequencing machine was an Illumina HiSeq 2000. TCRdb reran the public reads through fastp at Q25 and MiXCR, keeping productive beta chains. Rows are unified per CDR3 protein, each entry keeping the most common DNA and genes. This sample lists some 460,000 distinct CDR3 sequences; approximately 15% were detected once. Jointly, the top ten make up about 0.53% of the sample. A further study also used this sample, focusing on yellow fever vaccine responses in identical twins.

Material for sequencing was CD4+ T cells sorted from blood. The receptors shown here come from a woman aged 18-29 years in good health.

The chain recombines TRBV24-1 with TRBJ2-3, with TRBD1 matching over 9 bases. The length of the CDR3 is 15 residues. Germline loops: CDR1 KGHDR, CDR2 SFDVKD. V shed 4 bases, J shed 4 bases, and the junction held 5 bases outside the gene matches. The chain's CDR3 is CATSDRGQGPDTQYF. The CDR3 DNA follows: TGTGCCACCAGTGACCGAGGACAGGGGCCAGATACGCAGTATTTT.

This rearrangement joins TRBV6-2 or TRBV6-3 to TRBJ2-6; D is perhaps TRBD1 (6 bases). V was pared by 6 bases and J by 0 bases, with 15 bases between. This CDR3 region has 17 residues. The germline gives CDR1 MNHEY, CDR2 SVGEGT. Here the CDR3 reads CASRETGFLSGANVLTF. DNA of the CDR3: TGTGCCAGCAGGGAGACAGGCTTCCTCTCTGGGGCCAACGTCCTGACTTTC.

This clonotype was seen a handful of times. This sequence joins TRBV29-1 and TRBJ2-7; 7 bases are a match to TRBD2. This CDR3 comprises 13 residues. J gave up 4 bases and V 5 bases, and 8 bases lay outside the gene matches. The V gene's germline CDR1 is SQVTM and CDR2 ANQGSEA. For the CDR3, the DNA is TGCAGCGTTTCTAGCGGCAGGGCATACGAGCAGTACTTC. Translation: CSVSSGRAYEQYF.

In this sample, this clonotype turned up a few times. The rearrangement links TRBV3-1 to TRBJ2-5; D may be TRBD2 (5 bases). V gave up 4 bases and J gave up 5 bases, with 14 bases separating them. The CDR3 extends over 14 amino acids. CDR1 and CDR2 from the germline V gene are LGHDT and YNNKEL (reference sequence). CDR3 nucleotide sequence: TGTGCCAGCAGCCTCCAGCCGGGGTGGGAGACCCAGTACTTC. Translated: CASSLQPGWETQYF.

This clonotype was picked up many times. V is TRBV29-1 and J is TRBJ1-6; D is ambiguous. Germline CDR1 and CDR2: SQVTM and ANQGSEA. The germline V and J ends were trimmed by 3 bases and 10 bases, with 19 bases remaining between them. The CDR3 contains 15 residues. This CDR3 is CSVDPSGIKDSPLHF. Here the CDR3 DNA reads TGCAGCGTTGACCCTTCTGGCATCAAGGACTCACCCCTCCACTTT.

In its sample, this clonotype was seen many times. The rearrangement links TRBV7-2 to TRBJ2-3, with D perhaps matching TRBD1 (8 bases). CDR1 and CDR2 (germline): SGHTA, FQGNSA. The CDR3 extends over 16 amino acids. Trimming removed 1 base at V and 1 base at J, with 12 bases between. CDR3 sequence: CASSLVTGGGTDTQYF. The CDR3 DNA reads as TGTGCCAGCAGCTTAGTTACAGGGGGGGGCACAGATACGCAGTATTTT.

The chain is built from TRBV30 and TRBJ2-1; no clear D. V lost 4 bases and J 3 bases, leaving 10 bases between the germline ends. The CDR3 loop spans 13 amino acids. Germline-derived CDR1 and CDR2 are GTSNPN and SVGIG (reference sequence). The CDR3 sequence is CAWNPDGYNEQFF. The CDR3 nucleotides read TGTGCCTGGAACCCGGACGGCTACAATGAGCAGTTCTTC.

This clonotype was seen a few times. The V gene is TRBV29-1, the J gene TRBJ2-7; the D is unclear. Per the germline V gene, CDR1 is SQVTM and CDR2 is ANQGSEA. This CDR3 contains 13 residues. Trimming stripped 5 bases from V and 1 base from J, with 12 bases between. The DNA of the CDR3 is TGCAGCGTTCGCCCCGGACCTTCCTACGAGCAGTACTTC. This gives the protein CSVRPGPSYEQYF.

This clonotype was counted a few times. The V gene is TRBV20-1, the J gene TRBJ2-2; D gene unclear. V shed 6 bases and J shed 1 base, with 12 bases lying between them. The V gene's germline CDR1 is DFQATT and CDR2 SNEGSKA (reference sequence). This CDR3 spans 14 amino acids. The CDR3 reads CSALGRLNTGELFF. CDR3 bases: TGCAGTGCACTTGGACGGCTGAACACCGGGGAGCTGTTTTTT.

The chain is built from TRBV14 and TRBJ2-7; TRBD2 agrees at 7 bases. Trimming took 4 bases from V and 5 from J; bases not matched to a gene: 5. The CDR3 runs 13 residues. Germline CDR1 and CDR2: SGHDN and FVKESK. The CDR3 coding sequence is TGTGCCAGCAGCCTTGCGGGAGTCCACGAGCAGTACTTC. It is translated as CASSLAGVHEQYF.

V is TRBV15 and J is TRBJ2-2; D may correspond to TRBD1 or TRBD2 (7 bases each). Trimming shortened V by 9 bases and J by 2 bases, and 16 bases separated the two germline ends. CDR1 is LNHNV and CDR2 is YYDKDF in the germline V gene (reference sequence). The CDR3 runs 15 residues. For the CDR3, the DNA is TGTGCCACGGCCCAGGGGGGGGGTAACACCGGGGAGCTGTTTTTT. This sequence encodes CATAQGGGNTGELFF.

The V call is TRBV6-2 or TRBV6-3, the J call TRBJ2-3; TRBD2 matches at 8 bases. CDR1 and CDR2 (germline): MNHEY, SVGEGT. The V gene end was trimmed by 4 bases and the J gene end by 4 bases; junction bases not matched to a gene: 4. This CDR3 has 14 amino acids. CDR3 coding DNA: TGTGCCAGCAGTTCGAGAGCGGGAGCAGATACGCAGTATTTT. Protein: CASSSRAGADTQYF.

This clonotype was counted only a few times. V and J are TRBV12-3 or TRBV12-4 and TRBJ2-3, with a tentative D call TRBD2 (6 bases). Trimming took off 7 bases at V and 4 bases at J, with 21 bases between the two ends. The CDR3 is made up of 16 amino acids. The CDR3 sequence: CASTNQARELADTQYF. The CDR3 DNA follows: TGTGCCAGCACCAATCAGGCGCGGGAATTGGCAGATACGCAGTATTTT.

Only a few counts were recorded for this clonotype. The genes are TRBV29-1 and TRBJ2-7, with 10 bases fitting TRBD2. The germline V gene encodes CDR1 SQVTM and CDR2 ANQGSEA. The CDR3 extends over 14 amino acids. J gave up 4 bases and V 7 bases, and 10 bases lay outside the gene matches. The CDR3 nucleotides are TGCAGCGCTATCCCTAGCGGGGGACATTACGAGCAGTACTTC. This translates into CSAIPSGGHYEQYF.

This chain uses TRBV6-2 or TRBV6-3 with TRBJ2-1; 10 bases fit TRBD2. CDR1 is MNHEY and CDR2 is SVGEGT in the germline V gene. The CDR3 spans 16 residues. The V segment lost 6 bases and the J segment 3 bases; nucleotides outside the gene matches: 8. The CDR3 sequence: CASRHPLAGVYNEQFF. The CDR3 DNA follows: TGTGCCAGCAGGCATCCCCTAGCGGGGGTCTACAATGAGCAGTTCTTC.

The table lists this clonotype with many counts. The chain links TRBV29-1 to TRBJ2-1, with TRBD2 identical over 16 bases. V trimming: 7 bases; J trimming: 9 bases; junction bases outside the gene matches: 9. The germline V gene encodes CDR1 SQVTM and CDR2 ANQGSEA. The CDR3 covers 15 residues. CDR3 coding DNA: TGCAGCGCCGCCGGGACTAGCGGGAGGGCTAGTGAGCAGTTCTTC. The encoded protein is CSAAGTSGRASEQFF.

The chain carries TRBV25-1 and TRBJ1-2, with D uncertain. The CDR3 is 13 residues long. Germline loops: CDR1 MGHDK, CDR2 SYGVNS. Trimming removed 1 base at V and 6 bases at J, with 9 bases between. The CDR3, as DNA: TGTGCCAGCAGTGAATCGGGGTCGGATGGCTACACCTTC. This translates into CASSESGSDGYTF.

This clonotype was observed a handful of times. This rearrangement joins TRBV20-1 to TRBJ2-7; TRBD1 matches at 8 bases. Per germline, CDR1 DFQATT and CDR2 SNEGSKA (reference sequence). With 4 bases clipped from V and 2 bases from J, the junction kept 7 bases outside the gene matches. This CDR3 region has 14 residues. The DNA of the CDR3 is TGCAGTGCTATAGTCGACAGGGGCCCCTACGAGCAGTACTTC. Encoded protein: CSAIVDRGPYEQYF.

The V call is TRBV3-1, the J call TRBJ2-7, with D tentatively TRBD1 or TRBD2 (6 bases each). This CDR3 contains 15 residues. Germline-derived CDR1 and CDR2 are LGHDT and YNNKEL (reference sequence). Trimming stripped 3 bases from V and 7 bases from J, with 19 bases between. The CDR3 loop is CASSHLGGTSGEQYF. Here the CDR3 DNA reads TGTGCCAGCAGCCATCTAGGGGGGACGTCGGGGGAGCAGTACTTC.

This clonotype was counted between two and nine times. The genes are TRBV5-1 and TRBJ2-2, with TRBD2 matching over 7 bases. The CDR3 covers 15 residues. Germline V gene sequence: CDR1 SGHRS, CDR2 YFSETQ. Unmatched junction bases numbered 6, after V lost 2 bases and J lost 5 bases. The CDR3 region has the DNA TGCGCCAGCAGCTTTGGCGGGGGTCCGACCGGGGAGCTGTTTTTT. Protein product: CASSFGGGPTGELFF.

V gene TRBV6-1 combines with J gene TRBJ2-3, with 9 bases identical to TRBD1. J lost 4 bases, V lost 5 bases, and 13 bases had no gene match. Germline CDR1 MNHNS, CDR2 SASEGT. The CDR3 extends over 17 amino acids. CDR3 region: CASSQPRGTGLADTQYF. The CDR3 coding sequence is TGTGCCAGCAGTCAACCGAGGGGGACAGGGCTAGCAGATACGCAGTATTTT.

The sample holds many counts of this clonotype. The chain uses TRBV3-1 and TRBJ2-5; either TRBD1 or TRBD2 may fit D (5 bases each). The CDR3 extends over 15 amino acids. CDR1 is LGHDT, CDR2 YNNKEL, per germline (reference sequence). V lost 3 bases to trimming and J lost 1 base, with 12 bases between them. The CDR3 DNA reads as TGTGCCAGCAGCCAGTATAGGGGAGCCCAAGAGACCCAGTACTTC. It encodes CASSQYRGAQETQYF.

The rearrangement joins TRBV10-3 to TRBJ2-1, with 11 bases identical to TRBD1. V gave up 7 bases and J gave up 8 bases; unmatched junction bases: 7. CDR3 length: 14 residues. CDR1 and CDR2 from the germline V gene are ENHRY and SYGVKD. The chain's CDR3 is CAITRDRGVDEQFF. CDR3 sequence (DNA): TGTGCCATCACTAGGGACAGGGGGGTCGATGAGCAGTTCTTC.

The table lists this clonotype with a few counts. This sequence joins TRBV29-1 and TRBJ2-6; D is perhaps TRBD1 or TRBD2 (5 bases each). This CDR3 spans 17 amino acids. CDR1 and CDR2 from the germline V gene are SQVTM and ANQGSEA. V lost 5 bases, J lost 0 bases, and 17 bases lay in between. CDR3 sequence: CSVLLRDPNSGANVLTF. The CDR3 DNA reads as TGCAGCGTTCTACTCAGGGACCCAAACTCTGGGGCCAACGTCCTGACTTTC.

In its sample, this clonotype was seen a few times. V usage is TRBV29-1 and J usage is TRBJ1-1; TRBD1 is a possible D gene (5 bases). V was clipped by 6 bases and J by 0 bases, with 14 bases between them. The germline V gene has CDR1 SQVTM and CDR2 ANQGSEA. This CDR3 spans 14 amino acids. This CDR3 is CSVAKTVLNTEAFF. CDR3 coding DNA: TGCAGCGTCGCTAAGACAGTCCTGAACACTGAAGCTTTCTTT.

The V gene is TRBV7-2, the J gene TRBJ2-5; 8 bases fit TRBD2. The CDR3 extends over 14 amino acids. Germline CDR1 reads SGHTA; CDR2 reads FQGNSA. With V trimmed by 3 bases and J by 3 bases, 3 bases remained unmatched. CDR3 sequence reads: CASSFSGNEETQYF. Here the CDR3 DNA reads TGTGCCAGCAGCTTTAGCGGGAATGAAGAGACCCAGTACTTC.

This clonotype was seen a few times. The chain recombines TRBV5-1 with TRBJ2-7; no definite D call. Trimming cost V 2 bases and J 5 bases, with 14 bases left between them. The CDR3 runs 14 residues. CDR1 and CDR2 from the germline V gene are SGHRS and YFSETQ. Here the CDR3 reads CASSFLVTNNEQYF. The DNA of the CDR3 is TGCGCCAGCAGCTTCCTGGTAACTAACAACGAGCAGTACTTC.

This clonotype was counted ten times or more. The chain uses TRBV11-2 and TRBJ2-7; 9 nucleotides match TRBD2. The germline gives CDR1 SGHAT, CDR2 FQNNGV. This CDR3 has 14 residues. V lost 1 base, J lost 4 bases, and 2 bases stayed unmatched. The CDR3 sequence: CASSLALAGYEQYF. CDR3 nucleotide sequence: TGTGCCAGCAGCTTAGCCCTAGCGGGGTACGAGCAGTACTTC.

This chain links TRBV20-1 with TRBJ2-6, with unresolved D. Germline V lookup: CDR1 DFQATT, CDR2 SNEGSKA (reference sequence). V lost 1 base, J lost 0 bases, and 10 bases lay in between. The CDR3 extends over 16 amino acids. This CDR3 reads CSARVTSFSGANVLTF. The CDR3 bases are TGCAGTGCTAGAGTGACTTCGTTCTCTGGGGCCAACGTCCTGACTTTC.

The rearrangement uses TRBV3-1 and TRBJ2-2; TRBD2 might be the D (5 bases). This CDR3 spans 15 amino acids. Trimming stripped 4 bases from V and 6 bases from J, with 15 bases between. The germline V gene encodes CDR1 LGHDT and CDR2 YNNKEL (reference sequence). CDR3 bases: TGTGCCAGCAGCCTAAATCTCGGGGTAGCCGGGGAGCTGTTTTTT. Translation gives CASSLNLGVAGELFF.

This clonotype was observed at least ten times. CDR3 region: CASSQEGNYGYTF. CDR3 coding DNA: TGTGCCAGCAGCCAAGAAGGGAACTATGGCTACACCTTC. The chain uses TRBV3-1 and TRBJ1-2; D is unclear. V was trimmed by 0 bases and J by 2 bases, leaving 4 bases between them. Germline V gives CDR1 LGHDT, CDR2 YNNKEL (reference sequence). This CDR3 spans 13 amino acids.